What follows describes a single T cell receptor beta chain. Methods used by the authors: Cell counts per sample came from amplifying reference gene primers. Profiled with immunoSEQ multiplex PCR; TCRdb holds only in-frame clones, not every one. V and J calls plus clone size are reproduced from that table; the DNA served to infer D and trimming. The sample has 50,000 to 75,000 clones; about 90% are singletons. The sample comes from a study of blood T cell repertoires in COVID-19. Study-wide context: In each case, the material was cDNA or gDNA derived from T cells, B-cell-depleted T cells, or PBMCs.

Germline-derived CDR1 and CDR2 are SGHTA and FQGTGA. Trimming cost V 3 bases and J 1 base, with 14 bases left between them. The CDR3 totals 16 residues. Sequencing input: peripheral blood. The V and J genes are TRBV7-3 and TRBJ2-3, with D possibly being TRBD2 (5 bases). This clonotype was obtained from a man older than 75 in a cohort sampled during active COVID-19. The CDR3 DNA reads TGTGCCAGCAGCTTCTGGACGGGAAAAGGCACAGATACGCAGTATTTT. It encodes CASSFWTGKGTDTQYF.